Following are 22 T cell receptor beta chains from one sample sequenced in a study of radiotherapy plus CTLA-4 blockade in lung cancer. Libraries were prepared by immunoSEQ multiplex PCR; TCRdb keeps only in-frame clonotypes and omits some of them. The sample has more than 75,000 clones, approximately 80% seen once. The sequenced sample was peripheral blood, obtained from a patient treated with radiotherapy plus ipilimumab. Source of these receptors: a human donor with non-small cell lung cancer that progressed on radiotherapy plus ipilimumab.

The V call is TRBV11-2, the J call TRBJ2-5, with a tentative D call TRBD2 (5 bases). CDR3 size: 13 residues. The germline gives CDR1 SGHAT, CDR2 FQNNGV. Trimming took off 6 bases at V and 5 bases at J, with 13 bases between the two ends. The CDR3 region has the DNA TGTGCCAGCAGTTACAGCGGTTCGGAGACCCAGTACTTC. Encoded protein: CASSYSGSETQYF.

This clone came up a few times. The rearrangement uses TRBV7-8 and TRBJ1-4; perhaps TRBD1 as D (5 bases). V lost 1 base, J lost 2 bases, and 11 bases lay in between. CDR1 is SGHVS, CDR2 FQNEAQ, per germline. This CDR3 is 16 amino acids long. The CDR3 spells CASSLGWGETNEKLFF. The CDR3 DNA reads as TGTGCCAGCAGCTTAGGTTGGGGGGAGACTAATGAAAAACTGTTTTTT.

The V gene is TRBV12-5, the J gene TRBJ2-1; 8 nucleotides agree with TRBD1. In germline, CDR1 is LGHNT, CDR2 FRNRAP. V shed 0 bases and J 9 bases; nucleotides not matched to a gene: 10. This CDR3 has 16 residues. For the CDR3, the DNA is TGTGCTAGTGGTTTGGTACAGGACAGGGTCAATGGTGAGCAGTTCTTC. It encodes CASGLVQDRVNGEQFF.

The chain is built from TRBV7-9 and TRBJ2-7; D perhaps matches TRBD2 (6 bases). This CDR3 spans 12 amino acids. V was clipped by 5 bases and J by 6 bases, with 11 bases between them. CDR1 and CDR2 from the germline V gene are SEHNR and FQNEAQ (reference sequence). This chain's CDR3 is CASSQRRGEQYV. The DNA for the CDR3 is TGTGCCAGCAGCCAAAGGAGGGGCGAGCAGTACGTC.

This chain links TRBV9 with TRBJ2-5; TRBD2 agrees at 8 bases. Germline-derived CDR1 and CDR2 are SGDLS and YYNGEE. The CDR3 covers 17 residues. Losses at the gene ends were 0 bases for V and 2 bases for J; bases not matched to a gene: 9. CDR3 nucleotide sequence: TGTGCCAGCAGCGTAGGTCCCAGCGGGAGATCGCAAGAGACCCAGTACTTC. The encoded protein is CASSVGPSGRSQETQYF.

The chain links TRBV11-3 to TRBJ2-1; 10 positions agree with TRBD2. The CDR3 consists of 15 residues. Trimming took 1 base from V and 5 from J; bases not matched to a gene: 2. CDR1 and CDR2 (germline): SGHNT, YENEEA. This CDR3 is CASSLGLAGNNEQFF. In DNA form, the CDR3 reads TGTGCCAGCAGCTTAGGACTAGCGGGCAACAATGAGCAGTTCTTC.

This clone was detected a few times. The chain is built from TRBV27 and TRBJ2-2; 7 nucleotides match TRBD2. The trim removed 2 bases at V and 4 bases at J, leaving 1 base unmatched. The CDR3 contains 14 residues. Per the germline V gene, CDR1 is MNHEY and CDR2 is SMNVEV (reference sequence). The CDR3 sequence is CASSLGLGTGELFF. The CDR3 DNA reads as TGTGCCAGCAGTTTAGGACTAGGCACCGGGGAGCTGTTTTTT.

The rearrangement joins TRBV9 to TRBJ2-2; D might be TRBD1 or TRBD2, each matching 5 bases. In germline, CDR1 is SGDLS, CDR2 YYNGEE. The CDR3 extends over 17 amino acids. The germline V and J ends were trimmed by 0 bases and 6 bases, with 18 bases remaining between them. CDR3 nucleotides: TGTGCCAGCAGCGTAGCTCCCGCCGGGACGTCCCCCGGGGAGCTGTTTTTT. Translated, it gives CASSVAPAGTSPGELFF.

The gene calls are TRBV2 and TRBJ1-1, with D unresolved. The germline CDR1 and CDR2 sequences are SNHLY and FYNNEI. V was trimmed by 5 bases and J by 1 base, leaving 11 bases between them. The CDR3 sequence is 14 residues long. The CDR3 loop reads CASSPTDSNTEAFF. DNA of the CDR3: TGTGCCAGCAGTCCGACCGACTCGAACACTGAAGCTTTCTTT.

The CDR3 loop reads CASSLWSSGRRGETQYF. In DNA, the CDR3 is TGTGCCAGCAGTTTATGGTCTAGCGGGAGGCGGGGAGAGACCCAGTACTTC. J is TRBJ2-5 and V is TRBV27, with 11 bases fitting TRBD2. CDR1 MNHEY and CDR2 SMNVEV come from the germline V gene (reference sequence). The V gene end was trimmed by 1 base and the J gene end by 4 bases; junction bases not matched to a gene: 8. The CDR3 has 17 residues.

The gene calls are TRBV10-3 and TRBJ2-1; TRBD2 matches at 9 bases. In germline, CDR1 is ENHRY, CDR2 SYGVKD. V shed 9 bases and J 8 bases; nucleotides not matched to a gene: 11. CDR3 size: 14 residues. The CDR3 nucleotides are TGTGCCATTGGAGCGGGGGGTACTCCCCATGAGCAGTTCTTC. Translating gives CAIGAGGTPHEQFF.

This CDR3 reads CASSEPRGTNEKLFF. The CDR3 DNA reads as TGTGCCAGCAGTGAACCCAGGGGAACTAATGAAAAACTGTTTTTT. This chain uses TRBV6-1 with TRBJ1-4, with D maybe TRBD1 (6 bases). Deletions cut 2 bases from V and 1 base from J, with 8 bases between. The CDR3 covers 15 residues. The germline gives CDR1 MNHNS, CDR2 SASEGT.

This clone was counted a few times. The J gene is TRBJ1-1, the V gene TRBV28; 8 bases are a match to TRBD1. The CDR3 covers 14 residues. The V gene's germline CDR1 is MDHEN and CDR2 SYDVKM. V lost 2 bases, J lost 3 bases, and 2 bases stayed unmatched. The CDR3 region is CASSLPGGHTEAFF. CDR3 sequence (DNA): TGTGCCAGCAGTTTACCAGGGGGCCACACTGAAGCTTTCTTT. Complete variable domain (other parts from reference TRBV28 and TRBJ1-1): DVKVTQSSRYLVKRTGEKVFLECVQDMDHENMFWYRQDPGLGLRLIYFSYDVKMKEKGDIPEGYSVSREKKERFSLILESASTNQTSMYLCASSLPGGHTEAFFGQGTRLTVV.

This rearrangement joins TRBV10-2 to TRBJ2-1, with D unresolved. CDR1 WSHSY and CDR2 SAAADI come from the germline V gene. The CDR3 is 11 residues long. V was cut by 7 bases and J by 9 bases, with 10 bases left in between. Here the CDR3 reads CASKLDPEQFF. The DNA of the CDR3 is TGCGCCAGCAAACTGGACCCTGAGCAGTTCTTC.

The V gene is TRBV9, the J gene TRBJ2-7, with TRBD2 identical over 9 bases. Trimming took 3 bases from V and 1 from J; bases not matched to a gene: 11. This CDR3 is 17 amino acids long. CDR1 and CDR2 from the germline V gene are SGDLS and YYNGEE. In DNA, the CDR3 is TGTGCCAGCAGCGACCATGGACTAGCGTGGGTGTCCTACGAGCAGTACGTC. As protein: CASSDHGLAWVSYEQYV.

The rearrangement links TRBV11-2 to TRBJ2-1, with D maybe TRBD2 (5 bases). Germline V gene sequence: CDR1 SGHAT, CDR2 FQNNGV. The CDR3 extends over 12 amino acids. V was clipped by 8 bases and J by 6 bases, with 11 bases between them. CDR3 residues: CASHRRGNEQFF. The CDR3 DNA reads as TGTGCCAGCCATAGACGGGGCAATGAGCAGTTCTTC.

The chain carries TRBV6-6 and TRBJ2-2; 7 bases agree with TRBD2. CDR3 length: 13 amino acids. From germline, CDR1 is MNHNY and CDR2 SVGAGI (reference sequence). V lost 5 bases to trimming and J lost 7 bases; unmatched junction nucleotides: 4. CDR3 sequence reads: CASSPGRVGELFF. The CDR3 DNA reads TGTGCCAGCAGTCCAGGGAGGGTCGGGGAGCTGTTTTTT.

This rearrangement joins TRBV6-1 to TRBJ2-7, with TRBD2 matching over 7 bases. The length of the CDR3 is 15 residues. The V gene end was trimmed by 4 bases and the J gene end by 2 bases; junction bases not matched to a gene: 8. The germline CDR1 and CDR2 sequences are MNHNS and SASEGT. The CDR3 sequence is CASSAARLAAYEQYV. Written as DNA, the CDR3 is TGTGCCAGCAGTGCGGCCCGGCTAGCGGCCTACGAGCAGTACGTC.

Only a few counts were recorded for this clone. The genes are TRBV15 and TRBJ2-6, with 7 bases matching TRBD1. V trimming: 1 base; J trimming: 8 bases; junction bases outside the gene matches: 8. CDR1 and CDR2 from the germline V gene are LNHNV and YYDKDF (reference sequence). This CDR3 spans 16 amino acids. The CDR3 sequence: CATSRAGTAWSNVLTF. In nucleotides, the CDR3 is TGTGCCACCAGCAGAGCGGGGACAGCTTGGTCCAACGTCCTGACTTTC.

The table lists this clone with a count of one. The genes are TRBV6-1 and TRBJ2-1; D possibly matches TRBD1 or TRBD2 (6 bases each). The CDR3 covers 18 residues. With 2 bases removed from V and 6 bases from J, the gap between germline ends came to 23 bases. The germline V gene has CDR1 MNHNS and CDR2 SASEGT. CDR3: CASSELTGLTSNINEQFF. DNA for the CDR3: TGTGCCAGCAGTGAACTAACAGGGCTTACTAGCAATATCAATGAGCAGTTCTTC.

The gene calls are TRBV28 and TRBJ1-2, with a possible D match to TRBD1 (6 bases). The CDR3 extends over 14 amino acids. V was cut by 6 bases and J by 4 bases, with 15 bases left in between. Germline V gene lookup returns CDR1 MDHEN and CDR2 SYDVKM. CDR3 nucleotide sequence: TGTGCCAGCAGGTCCGGGGGGGGCGGCTATGGCTACACCTTC. This codes for CASRSGGGGYGYTF.

The chain uses TRBV18 and TRBJ1-5, with 8 bases lining up with TRBD1. This CDR3 region has 15 residues. CDR1 KGHSH and CDR2 LQKENI come from the germline V gene. V shed 6 bases and J 2 bases; nucleotides not matched to a gene: 6. CDR3 in amino acids: CASSPTTGGNQPQHF. CDR3 DNA sequence: TGTGCCAGCTCCCCGACGACAGGGGGCAATCAGCCCCAGCATTTT.